Given below is one T cell receptor (beta chain) in context. The data were taken from a study of blood T cell repertoires in COVID-19. About the research overall: Acute and convalescent COVID-19 samples came from the United States, Italy and Spain. In each case, the material was cDNA or gDNA derived from T cells, B-cell-depleted T cells, or PBMCs.

Germline trimming cut 4 bases from V and 8 bases from J; bases unmatched to any gene: 8. CDR3 length equals 14 residues. From germline, CDR1 is SGHRS and CDR2 YFSETQ. Methods used by the authors: Reference gene primer amplification gave nucleated cell count estimates. The repertoire was sequenced with immunoSEQ multiplex PCR; TCRdb's copy has only in-frame clones and lacks some. For V, J and clone size, that table is used; D and trimming come from the DNA. The sample consists of 100,000 to 140,000 clones, approximately 88% of them appearing once. The sequence was collected from a man in his forties or fifties with active or convalescent COVID-19. This chain uses TRBV5-1 with TRBJ1-4; 7 positions match TRBD1. Sequenced material: peripheral blood. Here the CDR3 DNA reads TGCGCCAGCAGCCCTCGACAGGGTGACGAAAAACTGTTTTTT. Translating it yields CASSPRQGDEKLFF. Variable domain in full (rest from reference TRBV5-1 and TRBJ1-4): KAGVTQTPRYLIKTRGQQVTLSCSPISGHRSVSWYQQTPGQGLQFLFEYFSETQRNKGNFPGRFSGRQFSNSRSEMNVSTLELGDSALYLCASSPRQGDEKLFFGSGTQLSVL.